These 9 T cell receptor beta chains share one sample of origin, sequenced in a study of neurological immune-mediated disorders. Time point here: longitudinal time-point 3. One entry per CDR3 protein, called by TCRdb with MiXCR from the 5' RACE reads. Found here are around 42,000 distinct CDR3 sequences, about 13% of them singletons; the top ten hold about 10%. The sample comprised PBMCs. These receptors were obtained from a man under 40 in good health.

This chain joins TRBV6-2 or TRBV6-3 and TRBJ1-1, with D tentatively TRBD1 (5 bases). Germline loops: CDR1 MNHEY, CDR2 SVGEGT. The CDR3 has 15 residues. V was shortened by 6 bases and J by 0 bases, with 14 bases between the two germline ends. DNA for the CDR3: TGTGCCAGCAGGCCGCTCAGGGTTTTGAACACTGAAGCTTTCTTT. Translated, it gives CASRPLRVLNTEAFF.

This clonotype appeared many times. The V and J genes are TRBV12-3 or TRBV12-4 and TRBJ2-5, with 8 bases lining up with TRBD2. This CDR3 has 14 residues. Trimming cost V 5 bases and J 2 bases; bases outside gene matches: 4. The CDR3 loop is CASSGTREQETQYF. The DNA for the CDR3 is TGTGCCAGCAGTGGGACTAGAGAACAAGAGACCCAGTACTTC.

Many counts were recorded for this clonotype. The chain joins TRBV18 to TRBJ2-5; TRBD2 agrees at 9 bases. The CDR3 totals 14 residues. V lost 6 bases and J lost 4; bases outside the gene matches: 6. CDR1 and CDR2 from the germline V gene are KGHSH and LQKENI. The CDR3 DNA is TGTGCCAGCTCGCGACTAGCGGTTCCAGAGACCCAGTACTTC. Amino acid sequence: CASSRLAVPETQYF.

The sample holds one count of this clonotype. The rearrangement links TRBV12-3 or TRBV12-4 to TRBJ2-2, with TRBD1 matching over 9 bases. V shed 5 bases and J 5 bases; nucleotides not matched to a gene: 3. CDR3 length equals 14 residues. The CDR3 nucleotides are TGTGCCAGCAGTGACAGGGGGTATACCGGGGAGCTGTTTTTT. This translates into CASSDRGYTGELFF.

The table lists this clonotype with many counts. V and J are TRBV29-1 and TRBJ2-5; D perhaps matches TRBD1 (5 bases). Trimming removed 4 bases at V and 1 base at J, with 10 bases between. The length of the CDR3 is 13 residues. Germline V gives CDR1 SQVTM, CDR2 ANQGSEA. CDR3 region: CSVVDSFQETQYF. CDR3 sequence (DNA): TGCAGCGTTGTAGACAGCTTCCAAGAGACCCAGTACTTC.

This chain uses TRBV27 with TRBJ2-7, with TRBD1 matching 8 bases. Germline values: CDR1 MNHEY, CDR2 SMNVEV (reference sequence). This CDR3 has 16 amino acids. The V and J ends lost 5 bases and 2 bases, in that order; junction bases with no gene match: 11. CDR3 amino acids: CASSLKPGQVPYEQYF. Here the CDR3 DNA reads TGTGCCAGCAGTCTAAAACCGGGACAGGTACCCTACGAGCAGTACTTC.

This clonotype was seen at least ten times. This sequence joins TRBV5-1 and TRBJ1-6; D may be TRBD1 (6 bases). The V and J ends lost 0 bases and 7 bases respectively, with 14 bases between them. Germline lookup yields CDR1 SGHRS and CDR2 YFSETQ. There are 16 residues in the CDR3. Here the CDR3 reads CASSLDPQGRNSPLHF. For the CDR3, the DNA is TGCGCCAGCAGCTTGGACCCCCAGGGGAGAAATTCACCCCTCCACTTT.

The chain links TRBV7-2 to TRBJ2-5; 10 nucleotides align to TRBD2. V was clipped by 1 base and J by 5 bases; unmatched bases: 4. This CDR3 spans 15 amino acids. Germline CDR1 and CDR2: SGHTA and FQGNSA. This CDR3 is CASSLGTSGLETQYF. CDR3 DNA: TGTGCCAGCAGCTTAGGGACTAGCGGCCTGGAGACCCAGTACTTC. The whole variable domain, filled in from reference TRBV7-2 and TRBJ2-5, reads GAGVSQSPSNKVTEKGKDVELRCDPISGHTALYWYRQSLGQGLEFLIYFQGNSAPDKSGLPSDRFSAERTGGSVSTLTIQRTQQEDSAVYLCASSLGTSGLETQYFGPGTRLLVL.

This clonotype came up many times. V and J are TRBV28 and TRBJ2-2; 9 bases fit TRBD2. The CDR3 spans 15 residues. Trimming took 7 bases from V and 6 from J; bases not matched to a gene: 9. Germline lookup yields CDR1 MDHEN and CDR2 SYDVKM. The CDR3 DNA reads as TGTGCCAGCATCCGCGGGGGGGCGCGCGCCGGGGAGCTGTTTTTT. Its protein is CASIRGGARAGELFF.